Sequencing of this T cell receptor (beta chain) was carried out in a study of Graves' ophthalmopathy and Graves' hyperthyroidism (dated by TCRdb to 2016 to 2018). With regard to the full study: Peripheral blood was collected before any treatment was given, at the time of initial diagnosis. To tell Graves' ophthalmopathy apart from Graves' hyperthyroidism, and to predict which patients would progress to ophthalmopathy, the study relied on TCR beta repertoire signatures. In total, over 130 blood samples were TCR-sequenced: under 45 ophthalmopathy, 75 hyperthyroidism and some 17 hyperthyroidism-to-ophthalmopathy patients. To explore V-J signatures that separate ophthalmopathy from hyperthyroidism, a discovery set of about 100 patients was enrolled, consisting of 40 to 45 with ophthalmopathy and roughly 57 with stable hyperthyroidism. An independent validation cohort comprised 18 hyperthyroidism patients and 15 to 17 patients who later progressed from hyperthyroidism to ophthalmopathy. In several hyperthyroidism patients, the T-cell repertoire of thyroid tissue was compared with the T-cell repertoire of blood. Following sampling, methimazole starting at 30 mg daily was administered to hyperthyroidism patients, and high-dose intravenous methylprednisolone was administered to ophthalmopathy patients.

This clonotype was observed a handful of times. No cognate antigen has been identified for it. The record has no base qualities; no much larger clone is one base away. Ophthalmopathy patients were characterized by moderately to severely active disease, a Clinical Activity Score of at least 3, a NOSPECS grade of at least 4, and a disease duration under 3 months. Anyone with other autoimmune diseases, uncontrolled infections, pregnancy or lactation was excluded from the study. Clinical symptoms, serum thyroxine, TRAb, thyroid ultrasound and orbital computed tomography were used for diagnosis. PBMCs were isolated from about 9.1 ml of fresh peripheral blood by Ficoll-Paque density gradient centrifugation. Trizol reagent was used to extract the total RNA, and its quality was then checked on an Agilent 2100 Bioanalyzer. Ends trimmed: V by 2 bases, J by 4 bases; bases unmatched to a gene: 0. Inclusive of the bounding cysteine and phenylalanine, the CDR3 is 12 residues long. Of all the DNA, just the CDR3 is kept, 36 bases in frame from base 1. According to the germline V gene (reference sequence), CDR1 reads DFQATT and CDR2 reads SNEGSKA.

The full study reports these points: No statistical method was used to set the sample size in advance, and the investigators knew which group each participant was assigned to. In cross-validation, the 13-signature model distinguished ophthalmopathy from stable hyperthyroidism with about 90% sensitivity and roughly 81% specificity, while in the test set the corresponding values were 80% and 75%. In validation, the model predicted ophthalmopathy progression with over 60% sensitivity and roughly 72% specificity; some twelve predicted patients were CT-confirmed with GO in a median of 6.5 months. Among expanded thyroid clonotypes with frequency above 0.001, most also showed up in blood, which suggests that blood repertoires may reflect the thyroid immune response.

For repertoire sequencing, TCR beta CDR3 regions were amplified from RNA transcripts. A first-round RT-PCR used HTBI primers with the Qiagen OneStep RT-PCR kit, followed by a second-round multiplex PCR, size selection and purification. The libraries underwent paired-end sequencing with 100 bp reads on an Illumina HiSeq2000. From the authors' description of their analysis: SOAPnuke was used to process the reads, throwing out any read that had adapters, had uncalled bases, had a mean Phred below 15, or lacked an exact constant-primer or identifier match. COPE v1.2.5 was used to merge high-quality paired reads. Unique nucleotide sequences were defined as clonotypes and aligned to IMGT TRB V, D and J references using MiTCR v1.1. Only V-J combinations with frequency above 0.0001 were analysed, covering around 99% of repertoires. For each V-J combination, a TCR clonal expansion and chaos score was defined as F50 clonal expansion divided by the chaos observed in the TCRdist matrix. Welch's t-statistics and random forest were used to reduce features to approximately 13 V-J combinations, which were fed into a naive Bayes classifier. The Morisita-Horn index was used to measure how similar the thyroid and blood repertoires were. TCRdb took the public reads, trimmed them with fastp at Q25, ran MiXCR for clone calling and kept in-frame beta chains. Identical CDR3 proteins give one entry, which carries the most common genes and DNA. The V and J calls were not made by the authors but by TCRdb's processing. The sample has about 740,000 distinct CDR3 sequences on record, approximately 40% of them singletons. Together, the top ten hold less than 55% of the sample.

This sequence originates from an adult man with Graves' ophthalmopathy. The sequence joins TRBV20-1 to TRBJ1-1; 8 bases in the junction line up with TRBD1. The sequencing sample was made of peripheral blood. The CDR3 protein sequence reads: CSARQGATEAFF. The sequence in DNA is TGCAGTGCTAGACAGGGGGCCACTGAAGCTTTCTTT.